A single sample is the source of the 15 T cell receptor beta chains below, sequenced in a study of blood T cells in healthy people across ages. Primers used in a second PCR of about 6 to 11 cycles were a sample-barcoded 5' primer and a J-beta primer mix. TCRdb itself ran the 5' RACE reads through MiXCR, one entry per CDR3 protein. Among 650,000 to 700,000 distinct CDR3 sequences listed, about a third were seen once. Sequenced: blood. These receptors originate from an elderly woman in good health.

The chain has TRBV7-2 and TRBJ2-2; D possibly corresponds to TRBD1 (6 bases). Germline V lookup: CDR1 SGHTA, CDR2 FQGNSA. The CDR3 has 16 residues. V was clipped by 5 bases and J by 5 bases, with 18 bases between them. The CDR3 here is CASSPPAGTLTGELFF. CDR3 sequence (DNA): TGTGCCAGCAGCCCCCCCGCCGGGACATTGACCGGGGAGCTGTTTTTT.

This clonotype was counted many times. This chain joins TRBV10-2 and TRBJ1-1; possible D gene TRBD1, 5 bases. Looked up from germline, CDR1 is WSHSY and CDR2 is SAAADI. Trimming removed 0 bases at V and 4 bases at J, with 9 bases between. The CDR3 loop spans 14 amino acids. CDR3 coding DNA: TGCGCCAGCAGTGAGTCTTCTGGGGGCACTGAAGCTTTCTTT. Translating gives CASSESSGGTEAFF.

V is TRBV20-1 and J is TRBJ1-6, with TRBD1 as a possible D gene (5 bases). This CDR3 spans 14 amino acids. Germline V lookup: CDR1 DFQATT, CDR2 SNEGSKA (reference sequence). Deletions cut 5 bases from V and 12 bases from J, with 20 bases between. The CDR3 coding sequence is TGCAGTGCTCGAGCGACAGACCCAATTCAACCCCTCCACTTT. Its translation: CSARATDPIQPLHF.

The genes are TRBV10-2 and TRBJ2-7, with unresolved D. Germline CDR1 WSHSY, CDR2 SAAADI. The CDR3 runs to 13 residues. V lost 2 bases, J lost 2 bases, and 7 bases lay in between. The CDR3 DNA sequence: TGCGCCAGCAGTGAGCTTAGCCCCTACGAGCAGTACTTC. Protein product: CASSELSPYEQYF.

This clonotype was seen repeatedly, ten times or more. A much bigger clone sits one base away, suggesting this may be a read error. The chain is built from TRBV7-9 and TRBJ2-5; D is unclear. V lost 2 bases and J lost 2, with 6 bases in between. The length of the CDR3 is 13 residues. Germline V lookup: CDR1 SEHNR, CDR2 FQNEAQ (reference sequence). The CDR3 nucleotides read TGTGCCAGCAGCTTATCGACTCAAGAGACCCAGTACTTC. This encodes CASSLSTQETQYF.

The V and J genes are TRBV30 and TRBJ1-1; TRBD1 is a possible D gene (5 bases). This CDR3 region has 15 residues. Trimming pared 1 base from V and 4 bases from J, leaving 16 bases between. CDR1 is GTSNPN and CDR2 is SVGIG in the germline V gene (reference sequence). CDR3 loop: CAWSGRGAKGTEAFF. The CDR3 nucleotides are TGTGCCTGGAGTGGCAGAGGGGCGAAGGGCACTGAAGCTTTCTTT.

The rearrangement links TRBV20-1 to TRBJ2-4; 7 positions match TRBD2. Germline trimming cut 2 bases from V and 7 bases from J; bases unmatched to any gene: 8. The germline V gene encodes CDR1 DFQATT and CDR2 SNEGSKA (reference sequence). This CDR3 comprises 14 residues. This CDR3 is CSARPDARGNIQYF. CDR3 nucleotides: TGCAGTGCTAGACCAGACGCGCGGGGGAACATTCAGTACTTC.

In this sample, this clonotype turned up many times. V and J are TRBV20-1 and TRBJ2-5, with TRBD2 matching 16 bases. The V gene's germline CDR1 is DFQATT and CDR2 SNEGSKA (reference sequence). This CDR3 region has 16 residues. V was pared by 7 bases and J by 5 bases, with 10 bases of the junction left unmatched. CDR3 nucleotide sequence: TGCAGTGGGACCGGGACTAGCGGGGGGGCACGGGAGACCCAGTACTTC. It specifies CSGTGTSGGARETQYF.

There are a few counts of this clonotype. The chain carries TRBV7-3 and TRBJ2-2, with D tentatively TRBD2 (7 bases). CDR1 and CDR2 (germline): SGHTA, FQGTGA. Trimming cost V 3 bases and J 6 bases, with 11 bases left between them. The CDR3 spans 14 residues. DNA of the CDR3: TGTGCCAGCAGCTTCCGGGGGGCCGCCGGGGAGCTGTTTTTT. This encodes CASSFRGAAGELFF.

About this clonotype: Its ends do not fully match the called genes, so a read error is possible. V is TRBV6-6 and J is TRBJ1-1, with D unresolved. This CDR3 is 13 amino acids long. Germline V gene lookup returns CDR1 MNHNY and CDR2 SVGAGI (reference sequence). The CDR3 DNA is TGTGCCTGCAGTTTTCGACAGAACACTGAAGCTTTCTTT. Its translation: CACSFRQNTEAFF.

J is TRBJ2-3 and V is TRBV7-8; 15 nucleotides match TRBD2. CDR1 SGHVS and CDR2 FQNEAQ come from the germline V gene. The CDR3 runs to 18 residues. With 4 bases clipped from V and 0 bases from J, the junction kept 5 bases outside the gene matches. CDR3 in amino acids: CASSYGLAGGTSTDTQYF. Written as DNA, the CDR3 is TGTGCCAGCAGCTACGGACTAGCGGGGGGGACAAGCACAGATACGCAGTATTTT.

This clonotype was detected a few times. A read error is possible here, since a much larger clone lies one base away. V usage is TRBV4-1 and J usage is TRBJ2-5; D perhaps matches TRBD2 (6 bases). Germline CDR1 and CDR2: MGHRA and YSYEKL. The CDR3 has 15 residues. Trimming stripped 4 bases from V and 4 bases from J, with 16 bases between. As DNA, the CDR3 is TGCGCCAGCAGCCCACGAGCGGTGGAGGGAGAGACCCAGTACTTC. It specifies CASSPRAVEGETQYF.

Turning to this clonotype: A much larger clone lies one base from this, so it may be a read error. The rearrangement links TRBV6-2 or TRBV6-3 to TRBJ2-1, with D maybe TRBD1 (6 bases). The J call may be mistaken, given a closer DNA end match to TRBJ2-7. Germline V gene sequence: CDR1 MNHEY, CDR2 SVGEGT. This CDR3 contains 16 residues. The CDR3 bases are TGTGCCAGCAGTACCCCCAGGGGCTTTTCCTACAATGAGCAGTACTTC. This encodes CASSTPRGFSYNEQYF.

This clonotype showed up many times. The CDR3 here is CASSLAGGDTQYF. The DNA for the CDR3 is TGTGCCAGCAGCCTTGCAGGGGGAGATACGCAGTATTTT. The V and J genes are TRBV27 and TRBJ2-3; 7 nucleotides line up with TRBD1. Germline V lookup: CDR1 MNHEY, CDR2 SMNVEV (reference sequence). This CDR3 has 13 residues. The J segment lost 5 bases and the V segment lost 6 bases, leaving 5 bases of the junction unmatched.

In DNA, the CDR3 is TGTGCCAGCAGCCGACAGGGGGCTTCTGAAGCTTTCTTT. Encoded protein: CASSRQGASEAFF. The chain is built from TRBV7-8 and TRBJ1-1; 10 bases fit TRBD1. This CDR3 has 13 amino acids. Germline loops: CDR1 SGHVS, CDR2 FQNEAQ. The trim removed 5 bases at V and 6 bases at J, leaving 3 bases unmatched.